The 20 T cell receptor beta chains listed next were all sequenced from one sample in a study of naive and memory T cell subsets. The beta constant-region primer was an equimolar mix of two oligonucleotides covering TRBC1 and TRBC2. TCRdb fed the UMI-ligation and nested PCR reads into MiXCR, producing one record per CDR3 protein. Here the sample spans 65,000 to 85,000 distinct CDR3 sequences, roughly 13% being singletons. Sequences were obtained from central memory CD4+ T cells from blood. The receptors come from a human donor in good health.

This clonotype was picked up a small number of times. The genes are TRBV11-2 and TRBJ2-5, with D perhaps matching TRBD2 (6 bases). The V and J ends lost 5 bases and 5 bases respectively, with 9 bases between them. Germline V CDR1 and CDR2: SGHAT, FQNNGV. The CDR3 is 12 amino acids. CDR3 protein: CASSTGEETQYF. The CDR3 DNA reads as TGTGCCAGCAGCACGGGAGAGGAGACCCAGTACTTC.

The chain joins TRBV20-1 to TRBJ2-1; 7 bases are shared with TRBD2. V shed 4 bases and J 3 bases; nucleotides not matched to a gene: 12. Germline CDR1 reads DFQATT; CDR2 reads SNEGSKA (reference sequence). The CDR3 is made up of 16 amino acids. The CDR3: CSATRPLAENYNEQFF. The CDR3 bases are TGCAGTGCTACTCGGCCTCTAGCGGAGAACTACAATGAGCAGTTCTTC.

This clonotype appeared a few times. The chain links TRBV12-3 or TRBV12-4 to TRBJ1-2, with D tentatively TRBD1 (6 bases). The CDR3 loop spans 12 amino acids. Deletions cut 2 bases from V and 8 bases from J, with 9 bases between. The CDR3 sequence: CASSLSGGGYTF. CDR3 sequence (DNA): TGTGCCAGCAGTTTATCTGGGGGCGGCTACACCTTC.

The chain joins TRBV12-3 or TRBV12-4 to TRBJ1-2, with a weak D call TRBD1 (6 bases). Trimming left V 7 bases short and J 3 bases short, with 15 bases between. This CDR3 comprises 14 residues. CDR3 nucleotide sequence: TGTGCCAGCAAATCTTCCACAGGGTACTATGGCTACACCTTC. This gives the protein CASKSSTGYYGYTF.

This sequence joins TRBV29-1 and TRBJ1-1, with no clear D. Trimming removed 2 bases from V and 5 bases from J, with 15 bases in between. Germline V gene lookup returns CDR1 SQVTM and CDR2 ANQGSEA. The CDR3 is 14 amino acids. This chain's CDR3 is CSVETRTQGTEAFF. CDR3 DNA sequence: TGCAGCGTTGAAACCCGGACGCAAGGTACTGAAGCTTTCTTT.

This clonotype turned up a few times. V is TRBV27 and J is TRBJ1-1; the match to TRBD1 covers 7 bases. Germline trimming cut 6 bases from V and 6 bases from J; bases unmatched to any gene: 16. CDR1 is MNHEY and CDR2 is SMNVEV in the germline V gene (reference sequence). The CDR3 has 16 residues. CDR3 in DNA: TGTGCCAGCAGAAGGACAGGCGATACCCTCCGACCTGAAGCTTTCTTT. As protein: CASRRTGDTLRPEAFF.

This clonotype was seen a handful of times. The chain has TRBV15 and TRBJ2-7; 8 positions agree with TRBD1. In germline, CDR1 is LNHNV, CDR2 YYDKDF (reference sequence). CDR3 length: 15 residues. With 0 bases clipped from V and 4 bases from J, the junction kept 5 bases outside the gene matches. The CDR3 DNA follows: TGTGCCACCAGCAGAGAAAGGACAGGGTCTTACGAGCAGTACTTC. Translated, it gives CATSRERTGSYEQYF.

The chain uses TRBV18 and TRBJ2-6; a possible D gene is TRBD1 (6 bases). CDR1 and CDR2 from the germline V gene are KGHSH and LQKENI. The CDR3 runs to 15 residues. V lost 4 bases, J lost 4 bases, and 11 bases lay in between. DNA for the CDR3: TGTGCCAGCTCACGAACAGGGCTCGGGGCCAACGTCCTGACTTTC. This translates into CASSRTGLGANVLTF. The full variable domain, its missing parts supplied by reference TRBV18 and TRBJ2-6, is NAGVMQNPRHLVRRRGQEARLRCSPMKGHSHVYWYRQLPEEGLKFMVYLQKENIIDESGMPKERFSAEFPKEGPSILRIQQVVRGDSAAYFCASSRTGLGANVLTFGAGSRLTVL.

This clonotype was detected many times. J is TRBJ2-7 and V is TRBV20-1; D call uncertain. The V and J ends lost 8 bases and 5 bases respectively, with 19 bases between them. The germline V gene has CDR1 DFQATT and CDR2 SNEGSKA (reference sequence). This CDR3 comprises 13 residues. The CDR3 DNA reads as TGCAGTCTAAGTACGCGGTCCAGCGACGAGCAGTACTTC. This gives the protein CSLSTRSSDEQYF.

V and J are TRBV20-1 and TRBJ2-1; TRBD2 might be the D (6 bases). Germline V lookup: CDR1 DFQATT, CDR2 SNEGSKA (reference sequence). This CDR3 is 17 amino acids long. The V end lost 0 bases, the J end lost 0 bases, and 15 bases lay between the germline ends. The CDR3 coding sequence is TGCAGTGCTAGAGACCCCCCACTAGCACCCTCCTACAATGAGCAGTTCTTC. The encoded protein is CSARDPPLAPSYNEQFF.

The rearrangement joins TRBV3-1 to TRBJ1-1, with D perhaps matching TRBD1 (5 bases). Trimming pared 2 bases from V and 5 bases from J, leaving 12 bases between. There are 14 residues in the CDR3. In germline, CDR1 is LGHDT, CDR2 YNNKEL (reference sequence). The CDR3 spells CASSQPGRGTEAFF. The CDR3 DNA reads TGTGCCAGCAGCCAACCAGGGCGGGGGACTGAAGCTTTCTTT.

V and J are TRBV10-3 and TRBJ2-6; unclear D gene. This CDR3 has 15 amino acids. V was cut by 9 bases and J by 2 bases, with 14 bases left in between. From germline, CDR1 is ENHRY and CDR2 SYGVKD. The CDR3 nucleotides read TGTGCCATACTGAAGGTGGGCGCTGGGGCCAACGTCCTGACTTTC. It is translated as CAILKVGAGANVLTF.

This clonotype has a handful of counts. This chain connects TRBV6-5 to TRBJ2-5; tentative D call: TRBD1 (8 bases). Germline CDR1 MNHEY, CDR2 SVGAGI. V was pared by 5 bases and J by 2 bases, with 18 bases between. This CDR3 contains 16 residues. The CDR3 loop reads CASSHRTGRGQETQYF. The CDR3 DNA sequence: TGTGCCAGCAGTCATAGGACAGGGAGGGGGCAAGAGACCCAGTACTTC.

The rearrangement uses TRBV7-6 and TRBJ1-3, with D tentatively TRBD1 (6 bases). The V gene lost 0 bases and the J gene lost 0 bases, with 15 bases spanning the gap. Germline CDR1 SGHVS, CDR2 FNYEAQ. CDR3 length: 18 amino acids. DNA of the CDR3: TGTGCCAGCAGCTTAGCGAGTACGGACAGACCCTCTGGAAACACCATATATTTT. Translated: CASSLASTDRPSGNTIYF.

This clonotype has just a few counts. The V and J genes are TRBV28 and TRBJ2-3; TRBD2 aligns across 7 bases. The CDR3 has 14 residues. The germline gives CDR1 MDHEN, CDR2 SYDVKM. Trimming cost V 5 bases and J 2 bases; bases outside gene matches: 4. In nucleotides, the CDR3 is TGTGCCAGCAGTCCGGGAGGTTCCACAGATACGCAGTATTTT. This codes for CASSPGGSTDTQYF.

The V and J genes are TRBV20-1 and TRBJ1-1; no firm D call. This CDR3 spans 11 amino acids. The V end was cut by 5 bases, the J end by 1 base, with 5 bases between. In germline, CDR1 is DFQATT, CDR2 SNEGSKA (reference sequence). DNA of the CDR3: TGCAGTGCTCCCGGGAACACTGAAGCTTTCTTT. As protein: CSAPGNTEAFF.

This clonotype was recorded many times. The J gene is TRBJ1-4, the V gene TRBV7-8; TRBD1 aligns across 9 bases. CDR1 and CDR2 from the germline V gene are SGHVS and FQNEAQ. This CDR3 comprises 15 residues. The ends lost 2 bases at V and 8 bases at J; junction bases unmatched: 6. CDR3 region: CASSLSGQGGEKLFF. DNA for the CDR3: TGTGCCAGCAGCTTATCGGGACAGGGCGGCGAAAAACTGTTTTTT.

Ten or more counts support this clonotype. J is TRBJ2-7 and V is TRBV19; 13 nucleotides agree with TRBD2. The length of the CDR3 is 19 residues. V shed 5 bases, J shed 3 bases, and the junction held 16 bases outside the gene matches. Germline CDR1 LNHDA, CDR2 SQIVND (reference sequence). CDR3 residues: CASSSRLPWGLAGSYEQYF. CDR3 sequence (DNA): TGTGCCAGTAGTTCCCGACTCCCCTGGGGACTAGCGGGGAGCTACGAGCAGTACTTC.

This chain links TRBV10-3 with TRBJ2-5; 7 bases fit TRBD1. Germline CDR1 ENHRY, CDR2 SYGVKD. There are 14 residues in the CDR3. With V trimmed by 6 bases and J by 7 bases, 11 bases remained unmatched. Written as DNA, the CDR3 is TGTGCCATCAGGGACAGGAACGGGGTCGGGACCCAGTACTTC. This translates into CAIRDRNGVGTQYF.

This clonotype was counted a few times. The genes are TRBV5-6 and TRBJ2-5; D is ambiguous. Per the germline V gene, CDR1 is SGHDT and CDR2 is YYEEEE. The CDR3 is 13 amino acids. Trimming left V 3 bases short and J 7 bases short, with 13 bases between. CDR3: CASSSPTYTTQYF. The CDR3 nucleotides are TGTGCCAGCAGCTCGCCCACGTATACGACCCAGTACTTC.